This T cell receptor (beta chain) was identified during a study of siplizumab effects on memory and regulatory T cells. Every sample had roughly 100,000 of its TCR templates assayed. Some clones are missing from TCRdb's copy, which holds only in-frame ones; the method was immunoSEQ multiplex PCR. The sample lists about 120,000 clones, about 94% occurring once. The germline CDR1 and CDR2 sequences are KGHSH and LQKENI. V gave up 3 bases and J gave up 0 bases, with 9 bases separating them. The CDR3 is 14 amino acids. Study-wide results and limits: Confirmation that proliferating Tregs from siplizumab cultures had suppressive function was not obtained.

As for this clone: What it recognizes is unknown.

Input material: non-Treg CD4+ T cells sorted from blood. The chain recombines TRBV18 with TRBJ2-7, with no clear D. This receptor was obtained from a human donor in good health. The CDR3 DNA follows: TGTGCCAGCTCACCGTTCGACGCCTCCTACGAGCAGTACTTC. Protein sequence: CASSPFDASYEQYF.